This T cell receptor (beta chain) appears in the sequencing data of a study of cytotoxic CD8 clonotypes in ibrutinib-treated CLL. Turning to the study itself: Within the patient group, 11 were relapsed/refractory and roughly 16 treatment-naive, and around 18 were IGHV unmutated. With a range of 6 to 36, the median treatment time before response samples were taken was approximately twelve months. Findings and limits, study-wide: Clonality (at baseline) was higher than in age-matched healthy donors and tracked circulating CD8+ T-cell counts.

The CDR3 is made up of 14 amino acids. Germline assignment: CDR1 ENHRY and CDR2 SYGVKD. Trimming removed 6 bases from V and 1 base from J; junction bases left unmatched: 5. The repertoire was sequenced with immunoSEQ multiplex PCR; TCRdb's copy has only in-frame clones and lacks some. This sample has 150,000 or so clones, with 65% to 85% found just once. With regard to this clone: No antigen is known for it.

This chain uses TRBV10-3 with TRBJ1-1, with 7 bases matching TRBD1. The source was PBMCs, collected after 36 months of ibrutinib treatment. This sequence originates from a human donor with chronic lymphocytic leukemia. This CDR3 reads CAIRGTAANTEAFF. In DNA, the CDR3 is TGTGCCATCAGGGGGACAGCTGCGAACACTGAAGCTTTCTTT.